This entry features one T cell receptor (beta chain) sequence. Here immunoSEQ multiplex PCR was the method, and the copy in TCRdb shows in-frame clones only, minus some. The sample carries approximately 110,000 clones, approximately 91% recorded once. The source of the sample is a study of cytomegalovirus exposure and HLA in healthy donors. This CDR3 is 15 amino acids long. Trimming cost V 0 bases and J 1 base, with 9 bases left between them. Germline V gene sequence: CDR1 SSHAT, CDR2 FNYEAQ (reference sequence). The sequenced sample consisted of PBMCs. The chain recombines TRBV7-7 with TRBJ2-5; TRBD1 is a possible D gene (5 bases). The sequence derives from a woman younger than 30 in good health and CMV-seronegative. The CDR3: CASSLAKGSQETQYF. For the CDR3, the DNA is TGTGCCAGCAGCTTAGCTAAGGGGTCCCAAGAGACCCAGTACTTC.